The T cell receptor (beta chain) under discussion was sequenced for a study of blood T cell repertoires in COVID-19. Study in general: Collection of acute and convalescent COVID-19 samples took place in the United States, Italy and Spain. In each case, the material was cDNA or gDNA derived from T cells, B-cell-depleted T cells, or PBMCs.

As handled by the study authors: By means of reference gene primer amplification, nucleated cell counts were estimated. Produced via immunoSEQ multiplex PCR; TCRdb's table is partial and in-frame only. V and J calls and clone size are those listed in that table; D and trimming were worked out from the DNA. This table holds 150,000 to 200,000 clones, around 86% found once. CDR3 length: 13 amino acids. CDR1 is LNHDA, CDR2 SQIVND, per germline (reference sequence). The J segment lost 8 bases and the V segment lost 4 bases, leaving 4 bases of the junction unmatched. The receptor was isolated from a young man with acute or convalescent COVID-19. The rearrangement links TRBV19 to TRBJ1-2; the match to TRBD1 covers 10 bases. The sample was peripheral blood. The chain's CDR3 is CASSRQGARGYTF. CDR3 DNA: TGTGCCAGTAGTAGACAGGGGGCGCGGGGCTACACCTTC.